The T cell receptor beta chain described here comes from a study of cytomegalovirus exposure and HLA in healthy donors. In the PCR, 60 Vbeta and 13 Jbeta primers were used. Assay: immunoSEQ multiplex PCR; the TCRdb copy retains only in-frame clones and omits some. The sample holds 200,000 to 250,000 clones; about 81% are singletons and the top ten take 4.5% to 6%. This clone showed up just a few times. The receptor was isolated from a woman in her thirties or forties in good health and CMV-seropositive. Input material: PBMCs.

CDR3 nucleotide sequence: TGTGCCAGCAGTTTGGATCGGGATATTTCACCCCTCCACTTT. This sequence encodes CASSLDRDISPLHF. This sequence joins TRBV6-5 and TRBJ1-6; no firm D call. The germline gives CDR1 MNHEY, CDR2 SVGAGI. This CDR3 spans 14 amino acids. Deletions cut 4 bases from V and 9 bases from J, with 13 bases between.